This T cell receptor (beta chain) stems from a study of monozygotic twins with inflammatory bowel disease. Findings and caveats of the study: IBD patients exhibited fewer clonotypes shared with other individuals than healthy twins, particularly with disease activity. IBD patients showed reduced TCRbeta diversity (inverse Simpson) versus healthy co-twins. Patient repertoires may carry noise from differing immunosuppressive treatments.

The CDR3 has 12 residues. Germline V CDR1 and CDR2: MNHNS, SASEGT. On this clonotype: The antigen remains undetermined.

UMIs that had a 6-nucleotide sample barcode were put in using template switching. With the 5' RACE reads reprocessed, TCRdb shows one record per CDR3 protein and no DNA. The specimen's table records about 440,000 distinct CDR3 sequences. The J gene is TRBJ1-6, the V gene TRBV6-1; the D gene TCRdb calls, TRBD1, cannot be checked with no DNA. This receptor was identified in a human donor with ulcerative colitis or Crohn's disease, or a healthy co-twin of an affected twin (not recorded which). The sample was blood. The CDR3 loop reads CASPGETSPFHF.